The TCR beta chain under discussion was sequenced for a study of shared clonotypes between healthy human individuals. TCRdb's table, derived via immunoSEQ multiplex PCR, lists solely in-frame clones and lacks some. The top ten hold 0.36% of the sample, which has 1.4 million or so clones, around 98.5% seen once. V dropped 6 bases and J dropped 6; count of bases not matched to a gene: 9. Germline-derived CDR1 and CDR2 are LGHNA and YSLEER. The CDR3 is made up of 15 amino acids. This receptor was obtained from a man aged 25 to 40 in good health. V usage is TRBV4-3 and J usage is TRBJ2-7; 12 bases are shared with TRBD1. The sequenced material came from naive CD4+ T cells sorted from blood. Subset given: CD45RA+ positively selected. The CDR3 DNA is TGCGCCAGCAGTCGAGGGACAGGGGGCATAGGCGAGCAGTACTTC. Its protein is CASSRGTGGIGEQYF.